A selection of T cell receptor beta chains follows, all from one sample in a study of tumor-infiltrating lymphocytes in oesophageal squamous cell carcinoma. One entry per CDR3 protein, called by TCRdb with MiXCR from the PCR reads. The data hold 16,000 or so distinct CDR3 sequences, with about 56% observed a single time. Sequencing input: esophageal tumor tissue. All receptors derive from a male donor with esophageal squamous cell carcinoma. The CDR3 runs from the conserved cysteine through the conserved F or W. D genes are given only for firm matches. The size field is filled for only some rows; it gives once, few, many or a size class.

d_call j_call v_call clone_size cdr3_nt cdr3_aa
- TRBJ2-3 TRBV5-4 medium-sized TGCGCCAGCAGCTCGCGGCTGGAGCGGGCAGATACGCAGTATTTT CASSSRLERADTQYF
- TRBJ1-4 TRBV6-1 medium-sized TGTGCCAGCAGTGAACTGACAGGCGCAACTAATGAAAAACTGTTTTTT CASSELTGATNEKLFF
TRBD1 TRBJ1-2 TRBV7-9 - TGTGCCAGCAGCTTGGGACAGGGGAGTGGCTACACCTTC CASSLGQGSGYTF
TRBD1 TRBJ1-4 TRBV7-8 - TGTGCCAGCAGCTTATCCCCGGGACAGCGTAATGAAAAACTGTTTTTT CASSLSPGQRNEKLFF
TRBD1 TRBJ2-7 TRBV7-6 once TGTGCCAGCAGCCTACAGGGGACACTTAACCGGGGGCAGTACTTC CASSLQGTLNRGQYF
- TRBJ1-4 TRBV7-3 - TGTGCCAGCAGCGACGTCGGTAATAGGGGGGGACTGTTTTTT CASSDVGNRGGLFF
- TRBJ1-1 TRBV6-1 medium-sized TGTGCCAGCAGTTCGACAGCCACTGAAGCTTTCTTT CASSSTATEAFF
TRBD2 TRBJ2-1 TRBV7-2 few TGTGCCAGCAGCTCAACAAGTCGACTAGCGGGAGTACGGTTGTGGGACAATGAGCAGTTCTTC CASSSTSRLAGVRLWDNEQFF
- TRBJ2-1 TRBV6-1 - TGTGCCAGCAGTGAACCCTGGCGTAAGAATGAGCAGTTCTTC CASSEPWRKNEQFF
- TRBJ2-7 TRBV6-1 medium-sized TGTGCCAGCAGTTTTTACGGGACGGAAGGCTACGAGCAGTACTTC CASSFYGTEGYEQYF